Sequencing of this TCR beta chain was carried out in a study of OX40 agonist ivuxolimab in advanced cancers. In the study overall: The dose-escalation group included hepatocellular carcinoma, melanoma, renal cell carcinoma and head and neck cancer. Three patients had partial responses: one hepatocellular carcinoma, two cutaneous melanoma.

CDR3 length equals 14 residues. V lost 7 bases to trimming and J lost 6 bases; unmatched junction nucleotides: 8. From germline, CDR1 is LNHDA and CDR2 SQIVND (reference sequence). The assay was immunoSEQ multiplex PCR, and TCRdb's table has in-frame clones only and misses some. The sample lists tens of thousands of clones, more than 85% occurring once. This clone has only one observation. The chain is built from TRBV19 and TRBJ2-1; 8 nucleotides align to TRBD2. The clonotype was recovered from an adult with an advanced solid tumor such as melanoma, head and neck, liver or kidney cancer. The sequenced sample was CD4+ or CD8+ T cells sorted from blood, obtained in a trial of the OX40 agonist ivuxolimab. The CDR3 sequence is CASTLRSGTNEQFF. The CDR3 DNA reads as TGTGCCAGTACCCTCCGTAGCGGGACCAATGAGCAGTTCTTC.